The 29 T cell receptor beta chains reported below all come from one sample, sequenced in a study of T cell repertoires in cytomegalovirus infection (dated by TCRdb to the late 2010s). Instrument on record: Illumina HiSeq 1500. TCRdb reprocessing: public reads trimmed at Q25 with fastp, clones called with MiXCR, in-frame beta chains kept. For every CDR3 protein sequence, its rows merge into one entry that carries the most common genes and DNA. In this sample the table shows approximately 490,000 distinct CDR3 sequences, over 9% of which occur a single time. The ten largest account for roughly 10% of the sample. Sequencing was carried out using PBMCs. These receptors all come from a human donor in good health (CMV status not recorded). Some clones in this sample may be carry-over from other donors' samples.

This chain uses TRBV7-9 with TRBJ1-5, with 8 positions matching TRBD1. From germline, CDR1 is SEHNR and CDR2 FQNEAQ (reference sequence). Trimming took 5 bases from V and 7 from J; bases not matched to a gene: 7. The length of the CDR3 is 14 residues. This CDR3 reads CASSRDRPNQPQHF. DNA for the CDR3: TGTGCCAGCAGCCGGGACAGGCCGAACCAGCCCCAGCATTTT.

This clonotype was seen a handful of times. The chain couples TRBV9 to TRBJ2-1; D is perhaps TRBD1 (6 bases). Trimming took off 3 bases at V and 10 bases at J, with 20 bases between the two ends. Germline V CDR1 and CDR2: SGDLS, YYNGEE. The length of the CDR3 is 15 residues. The CDR3 DNA is TGTGCCAGCAGCGCCGGACAGAGAACTACAATGGAGCAGTTCTTC. Translating gives CASSAGQRTTMEQFF.

This clonotype was counted between two and nine times. This chain uses TRBV5-1 with TRBJ1-6; tentatively, D is TRBD1 (6 bases). The CDR3 extends over 16 amino acids. Per germline, CDR1 SGHRS and CDR2 YFSETQ. The V gene lost 0 bases and the J gene lost 5 bases, with 12 bases spanning the gap. The chain's CDR3 is CASSLDRVENNSPLHF. The CDR3 bases are TGCGCCAGCAGCTTGGACAGGGTAGAGAATAATTCACCCCTCCACTTT.

This clonotype was recorded many times. The chain joins TRBV19 to TRBJ1-2; D perhaps matches TRBD1 (5 bases). Looked up from germline, CDR1 is LNHDA and CDR2 is SQIVND (reference sequence). This CDR3 contains 14 residues. Trimming took 3 bases from V and 8 from J, leaving 16 bases between them. The CDR3 DNA reads as TGTGCCAGTAGTATCTTGGGACTGGGGGTCGGCTACACCTTC. Its protein product is CASSILGLGVGYTF.

This clonotype has just a few counts. The genes are TRBV5-1 and TRBJ2-7; TRBD2 matches at 11 bases. CDR1 SGHRS and CDR2 YFSETQ come from the germline V gene. V trimming: 4 bases; J trimming: 4 bases; junction bases outside the gene matches: 7. The CDR3 extends over 15 amino acids. CDR3 protein: CASSPTSGKGYEQYF. The DNA for the CDR3 is TGCGCCAGCAGCCCGACTAGCGGGAAGGGGTACGAGCAGTACTTC.

This clonotype was seen a few times. The chain joins TRBV7-9 to TRBJ2-4; 10 bases are a match to TRBD2. With 2 bases clipped from V and 9 bases from J, the junction kept 10 bases outside the gene matches. This CDR3 spans 16 amino acids. Per the germline V gene, CDR1 is SEHNR and CDR2 is FQNEAQ (reference sequence). This CDR3 is CASSLILSGTSAIQYF. DNA of the CDR3: TGTGCCAGCAGCTTAATCCTATCCGGGACTAGCGCCATTCAGTACTTC.

In this sample, this clonotype turned up a few times. J is TRBJ1-5 and V is TRBV14; no reliable D call. The CDR3 is made up of 13 amino acids. Germline assignment: CDR1 SGHDN and CDR2 FVKESK. V was shortened by 0 bases and J by 9 bases, with 9 bases between the two germline ends. The CDR3 DNA sequence: TGTGCCAGCAGCCAAGATTCAATTTTGCCCCAGCATTTT. As protein: CASSQDSILPQHF. Variable domain in full (rest from reference TRBV14 and TRBJ1-5): EAGVTQFPSHSVIEKGQTVTLRCDPISGHDNLYWYRRVMGKEIKFLLHFVKESKQDESGMPNNRFLAERTGGTYSTLKVQPAELEDSGVYFCASSQDSILPQHFGDGTRLSIL.

Ten or more counts support this clonotype. The chain joins TRBV7-2 to TRBJ2-5; the match to TRBD2 covers 10 bases. The trim removed 5 bases at V and 6 bases at J, leaving 6 bases unmatched. Germline V gene lookup returns CDR1 SGHTA and CDR2 FQGNSA. This CDR3 is 14 amino acids long. CDR3 region: CASSPSSGRKTQYF. The CDR3 DNA reads as TGTGCCAGCAGCCCCTCTAGCGGGAGAAAGACCCAGTACTTC.

This clonotype appeared many times. The rearrangement links TRBV28 to TRBJ2-2; 10 positions match TRBD1. Germline V lookup: CDR1 MDHEN, CDR2 SYDVKM. With 2 bases clipped from V and 3 bases from J, the junction kept 9 bases outside the gene matches. This CDR3 is built from 18 residues. The CDR3 nucleotides read TGTGCCAGCAGTTTAGCGAAGTGGGGACAGGGGTACACCGGGGAGCTGTTTTTT. It specifies CASSLAKWGQGYTGELFF.

The genes are TRBV18 and TRBJ2-5; D possibly corresponds to TRBD1 (6 bases). The CDR3 has 15 amino acids. The germline V gene encodes CDR1 KGHSH and CDR2 LQKENI. Trimming left V 6 bases short and J 2 bases short, with 16 bases between. The CDR3 region is CASSPNGQPQETQYF. Here the CDR3 DNA reads TGTGCCAGCTCGCCGAATGGACAGCCTCAAGAGACCCAGTACTTC.

The chain joins TRBV3-1 to TRBJ2-7; 9 bases agree with TRBD1. Per the germline V gene, CDR1 is LGHDT and CDR2 is YNNKEL (reference sequence). The length of the CDR3 is 16 residues. The ends lost 0 bases at V and 6 bases at J; junction bases unmatched: 9. In nucleotides, the CDR3 is TGTGCCAGCAGCCAAGACCCTGCGGACAGGGGACTCGAGCAGTACTTC. This gives the protein CASSQDPADRGLEQYF.

This clonotype was observed at least ten times. The gene calls are TRBV7-8 and TRBJ1-3; tentative D call: TRBD1 (5 bases). Trimming pared 1 base from V and 4 bases from J, leaving 11 bases between. The CDR3 spans 15 residues. CDR1 is SGHVS, CDR2 FQNEAQ, per germline. The DNA for the CDR3 is TGTGCCAGCAGCTTAGATTTGGGGCCGGGAAACACCATATATTTT. It yields the protein CASSLDLGPGNTIYF.

The chain is built from TRBV20-1 and TRBJ2-5, with D hard to call. This CDR3 has 11 residues. The germline gives CDR1 DFQATT, CDR2 SNEGSKA (reference sequence). With 5 bases removed from V and 4 bases from J, the gap between germline ends came to 8 bases. CDR3 nucleotides: TGCAGTGCTGCGATGCGAGAGACCCAGTACTTC. Protein sequence: CSAAMRETQYF.

This chain uses TRBV10-3 with TRBJ2-2; 8 positions agree with TRBD1. Germline CDR1 and CDR2: ENHRY and SYGVKD. J lost 6 bases, V lost 2 bases, and 17 bases had no gene match. This CDR3 comprises 19 residues. The CDR3 DNA follows: TGTGCCATCAGTGAGCCACCTGGGGCAGGGGGCGTAAGTGCCGGGGAGCTGTTTTTT. It encodes CAISEPPGAGGVSAGELFF.

A word on this clonotype: At one of its ends the junction is not consistent with the germline gene, which may arise from a read error. This sequence joins TRBV6-6 and TRBJ2-7; 8 bases agree with TRBD2. The CDR3 has 15 amino acids. CDR1 is MNHNY, CDR2 SVGAGI, per germline (reference sequence). CDR3 in amino acids: CASSYSASGSYGQYF. CDR3 bases: TGTGCCAGCAGTTACTCGGCCAGCGGGAGCTACGGGCAGTACTTC.

There are many counts of this clonotype. V usage is TRBV6-2 or TRBV6-3 and J usage is TRBJ2-5; D uncertain. Germline V gene lookup returns CDR1 MNHEY and CDR2 SVGEGT. The CDR3 has 14 amino acids. V was pared by 4 bases and J by 5 bases, with 14 bases between. For the CDR3, the DNA is TGTGCCAGCAGTTCAGCCCCCTCCTCGGAGACCCAGTACTTC. This encodes CASSSAPSSETQYF.

This clonotype was observed many times. CDR3 nucleotide sequence: TGTGCCAGCAGCTTAGGGGGACGGCTATATGGCTACACCTTC. Translating gives CASSLGGRLYGYTF. The rearrangement joins TRBV7-8 to TRBJ1-2; D may be TRBD1 (5 bases). V was pared by 1 base and J by 5 bases, with 11 bases between. The CDR3 length is 14 residues. The germline V gene has CDR1 SGHVS and CDR2 FQNEAQ.

This clonotype was counted only a few times. The rearrangement joins TRBV7-9 to TRBJ1-4, with D maybe TRBD1 (6 bases). V dropped 5 bases and J dropped 0 bases, with 13 bases sitting between them. The CDR3 has 16 residues. Germline values: CDR1 SEHNR, CDR2 FQNEAQ (reference sequence). In DNA form, the CDR3 reads TGTGCCAGCAGCCTGGACAGCCCCTCAACTAATGAAAAACTGTTTTTT. As protein: CASSLDSPSTNEKLFF.

V and J are TRBV7-9 and TRBJ2-3, with 9 bases lining up with TRBD1. V shed 5 bases, J shed 2 bases, and the junction held 8 bases outside the gene matches. The CDR3 extends over 16 amino acids. Germline V gene sequence: CDR1 SEHNR, CDR2 FQNEAQ (reference sequence). The CDR3 sequence is CASSPRTGAITDTQYF. CDR3 coding DNA: TGTGCCAGCAGCCCCCGGACAGGGGCCATCACAGATACGCAGTATTTT.

This clonotype was seen many times. The V call is TRBV28, the J call TRBJ1-2; 8 bases are a match to TRBD1. The CDR3 consists of 15 residues. V lost 6 bases to trimming and J lost 4 bases; unmatched junction nucleotides: 10. Looked up from germline, CDR1 is MDHEN and CDR2 is SYDVKM. The CDR3 sequence is CASRSRRTGRYGYTF. DNA of the CDR3: TGTGCCAGCAGATCTAGGAGGACAGGGCGCTATGGCTACACCTTC.

This clonotype occurred many times. The CDR3 here is CASSLASSGDEQFF. The CDR3 DNA reads TGTGCCAGCAGCTTAGCGTCTAGTGGCGATGAGCAGTTCTTC. V gene TRBV7-2 combines with J gene TRBJ2-1; unclear D gene. Per the germline V gene, CDR1 is SGHTA and CDR2 is FQGNSA. CDR3 length equals 14 residues. Trimming removed 0 bases at V and 8 bases at J, with 11 bases between.

V is TRBV30 and J is TRBJ2-1, with D uncertain. Germline values: CDR1 GTSNPN, CDR2 SVGIG (reference sequence). Trimming pared 2 bases from V and 7 bases from J, leaving 15 bases between. This CDR3 is built from 14 residues. DNA for the CDR3: TGTGCCTGGAGTAAGCAACTAAGTACAAATGAGCAGTTCTTC. Translating gives CAWSKQLSTNEQFF.

The chain combines TRBV9 with TRBJ1-4; D is ambiguous. The CDR3 covers 14 residues. Trimming took 2 bases from V and 2 from J, leaving 7 bases between them. Germline CDR1 reads SGDLS; CDR2 reads YYNGEE. The CDR3, as DNA: TGTGCCAGCAGCGTGGGATTGACTAATGAAAAACTGTTTTTT. This encodes CASSVGLTNEKLFF.

This clonotype was seen many times. V usage is TRBV10-3 and J usage is TRBJ2-5; 9 bases fit TRBD2. The CDR3 runs 13 residues. V shed 10 bases, J shed 2 bases, and the junction held 5 bases outside the gene matches. Germline V gene data show CDR1 as ENHRY and CDR2 as SYGVKD. The CDR3 region is CATGGGDQETQYF. The CDR3 nucleotides read TGTGCCACGGGCGGGGGGGATCAAGAGACCCAGTACTTC.

At least ten counts were recorded for this clonotype. The rearrangement links TRBV29-1 to TRBJ2-6; possibly TRBD1 or TRBD2 for D (5 bases each). The V and J ends lost 1 base and 2 bases respectively, with 6 bases between them. Per germline, CDR1 SQVTM and CDR2 ANQGSEA. CDR3 length: 14 residues. This chain's CDR3 is CSVEVGAGANVLTF. CDR3 DNA: TGCAGCGTTGAAGTGGGGGCTGGGGCCAACGTCCTGACTTTC.

A word on this clonotype: Germline is not matched at one junction end, which may reflect a read error. The chain recombines TRBV6-5 with TRBJ2-1; weak D call: TRBD2 (7 bases). The length of the CDR3 is 15 residues. Germline lookup yields CDR1 MNHEY and CDR2 SVGAGI. The CDR3 loop reads CARSYSSGGAVEQFF. For the CDR3, the DNA is TGTGCCCGCAGTTACTCGAGTGGGGGGGCTGTTGAGCAGTTCTTC.

This clonotype occurred many times. The CDR3 DNA reads as TGTGCCAGTAACCGGGACAGGGCTAACAATGAGCAGTTCTTC. Translating gives CASNRDRANNEQFF. The chain couples TRBV19 to TRBJ2-1; 9 bases match TRBD1. V gave up 7 bases and J gave up 5 bases; unmatched junction bases: 6. This CDR3 spans 14 amino acids. Germline V gives CDR1 LNHDA, CDR2 SQIVND (reference sequence).

This clonotype was recorded many times. The chain uses TRBV12-5 and TRBJ2-5, with 7 bases identical to TRBD2. J gave up 2 bases and V 2 bases, and 11 bases lay outside the gene matches. Germline-derived CDR1 and CDR2 are LGHNT and FRNRAP. The CDR3 is 17 residues long. The CDR3 reads CASGLLLGGRGQETQYF. CDR3 bases: TGTGCTAGTGGTTTGCTCCTTGGCGGGAGAGGGCAAGAGACCCAGTACTTC.

V and J are TRBV10-2 and TRBJ2-3; 7 bases agree with TRBD2. Germline values: CDR1 WSHSY, CDR2 SAAADI. V lost 4 bases, J lost 5 bases, and 6 bases stayed unmatched. This CDR3 spans 14 amino acids. DNA for the CDR3: TGCGCCAGCAGTGTGGACGGGGAGGGAGATACGCAGTATTTT. It encodes CASSVDGEGDTQYF.